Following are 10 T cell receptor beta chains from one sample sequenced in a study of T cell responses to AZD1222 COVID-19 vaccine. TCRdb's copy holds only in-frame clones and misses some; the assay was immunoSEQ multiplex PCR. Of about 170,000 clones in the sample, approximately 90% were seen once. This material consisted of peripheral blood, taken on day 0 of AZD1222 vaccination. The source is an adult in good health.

CDR3 sequence (DNA): TGTGCCAGCAAAACAGGAAAAAGAGGCTACACCTTC. Amino acids: CASKTGKRGYTF. V and J are TRBV12-3 or TRBV12-4 and TRBJ1-2, with TRBD1 as a possible D gene (5 bases). The CDR3 length is 12 residues. Trimming removed 7 bases from V and 8 bases from J, with 14 bases in between.

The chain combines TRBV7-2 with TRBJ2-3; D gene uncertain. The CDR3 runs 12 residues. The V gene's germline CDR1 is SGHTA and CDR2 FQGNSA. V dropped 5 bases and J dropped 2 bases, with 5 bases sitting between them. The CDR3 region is CASSQYTDTQYF. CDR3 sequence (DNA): TGTGCCAGCAGCCAATACACAGATACGCAGTATTTT.

CDR3 DNA: TGCGCCAGCAGCTTGGACGGGGTAGCCTATCAGCCCCAGCATTTT. Translation: CASSLDGVAYQPQHF. V is TRBV5-1 and J is TRBJ1-5; D unclear. The germline V gene has CDR1 SGHRS and CDR2 YFSETQ. CDR3 length: 15 amino acids. Between the trimmed V and J ends, which lost 0 bases and 5 bases, there was a span of 12 bases.

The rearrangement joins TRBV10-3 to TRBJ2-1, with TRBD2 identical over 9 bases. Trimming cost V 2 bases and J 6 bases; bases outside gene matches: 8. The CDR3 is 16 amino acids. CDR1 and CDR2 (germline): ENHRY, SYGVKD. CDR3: CAISETHAGGPNEQFF. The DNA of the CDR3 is TGTGCCATCAGTGAGACCCACGCGGGGGGGCCCAATGAGCAGTTCTTC.

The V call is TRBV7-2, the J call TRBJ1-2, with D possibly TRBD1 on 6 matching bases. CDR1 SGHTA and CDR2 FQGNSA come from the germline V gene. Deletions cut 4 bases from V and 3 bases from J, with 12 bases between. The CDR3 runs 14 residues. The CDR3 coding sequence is TGTGCCAGCAGCTCTACAGGGTATTACTATGGCTACACCTTC. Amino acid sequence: CASSSTGYYYGYTF.

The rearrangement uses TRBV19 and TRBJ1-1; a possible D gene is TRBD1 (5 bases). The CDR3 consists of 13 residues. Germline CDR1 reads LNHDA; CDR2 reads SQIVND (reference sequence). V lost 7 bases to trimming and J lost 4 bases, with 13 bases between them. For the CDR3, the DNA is TGTGCCAGTAACCCCCCGGGGCCCACTGAAGCTTTCTTT. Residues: CASNPPGPTEAFF.

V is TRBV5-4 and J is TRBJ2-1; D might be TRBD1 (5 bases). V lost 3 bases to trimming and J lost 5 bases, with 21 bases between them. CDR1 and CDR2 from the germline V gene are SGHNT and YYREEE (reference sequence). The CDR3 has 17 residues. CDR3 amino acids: CASSSSGNRLNNNEQFF. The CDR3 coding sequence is TGTGCCAGCAGCTCCTCAGGGAACAGGCTAAACAACAATGAGCAGTTCTTC.

CDR3 region: CASSQRGQGRTEAFF. CDR3 bases: TGTGCCAGCAGCCAACGAGGACAGGGGAGGACTGAAGCTTTCTTT. The chain combines TRBV3-1 (or the pseudogene TRBV3-2) with TRBJ1-1; 9 bases agree with TRBD1. The CDR3 consists of 15 residues. J gave up 5 bases and V 2 bases, and 6 bases lay outside the gene matches. Germline V CDR1 and CDR2: LGHDT, YNNKEL (reference sequence).

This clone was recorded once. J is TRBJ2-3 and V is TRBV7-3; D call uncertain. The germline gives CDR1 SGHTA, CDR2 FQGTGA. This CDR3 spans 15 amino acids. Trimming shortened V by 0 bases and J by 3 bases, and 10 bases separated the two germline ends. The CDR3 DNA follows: TGTGCCAGCAGCTTAACAGGGATCAGTACAGATACGCAGTATTTT. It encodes CASSLTGISTDTQYF.

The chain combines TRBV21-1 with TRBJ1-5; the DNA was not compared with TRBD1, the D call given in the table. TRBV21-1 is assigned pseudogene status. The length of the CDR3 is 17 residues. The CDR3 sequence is CASSKAGSFRGLGPQHF. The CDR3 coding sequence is TGTGCCAGCAGCAAAGCAGGTAGTTTTAGGGGCCTAGGGCCCCAGCATTTT.